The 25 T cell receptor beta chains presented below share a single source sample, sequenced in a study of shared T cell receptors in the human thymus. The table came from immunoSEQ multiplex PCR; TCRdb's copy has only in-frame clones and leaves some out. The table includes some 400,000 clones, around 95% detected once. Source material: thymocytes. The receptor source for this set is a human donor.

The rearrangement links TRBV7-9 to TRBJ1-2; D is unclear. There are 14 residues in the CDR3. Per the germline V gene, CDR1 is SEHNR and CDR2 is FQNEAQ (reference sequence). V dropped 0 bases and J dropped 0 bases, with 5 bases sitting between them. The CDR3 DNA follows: TGTGCCAGCAGCTTAGCTGGGGCTAACTATGGCTACACCTTC. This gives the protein CASSLAGANYGYTF.

The CDR3 loop is CASSRTEEHYGYTF. The CDR3 DNA is TGTGCCAGCAGCCGGACGGAGGAGCACTATGGCTACACCTTC. The chain carries TRBV6-5 and TRBJ1-2; D gene unclear. The CDR3 spans 14 residues. Trimming removed 6 bases at V and 3 bases at J, with 14 bases between. Germline CDR1 and CDR2: MNHEY and SVGAGI.

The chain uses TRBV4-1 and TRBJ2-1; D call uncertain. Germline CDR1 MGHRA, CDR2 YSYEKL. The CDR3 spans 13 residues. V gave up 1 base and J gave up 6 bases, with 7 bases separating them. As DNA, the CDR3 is TGCGCCAGCAGCCAAGGACTCGGCAATGAGCAGTTCTTC. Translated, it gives CASSQGLGNEQFF.

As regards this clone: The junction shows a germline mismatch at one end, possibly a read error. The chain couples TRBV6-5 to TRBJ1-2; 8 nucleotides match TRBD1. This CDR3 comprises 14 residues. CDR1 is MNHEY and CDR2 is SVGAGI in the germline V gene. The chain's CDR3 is CASSFNRGAYSYTF. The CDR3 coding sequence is TGTGCCAGCAGTTTCAACAGGGGGGCCTATAGCTACACCTTC.

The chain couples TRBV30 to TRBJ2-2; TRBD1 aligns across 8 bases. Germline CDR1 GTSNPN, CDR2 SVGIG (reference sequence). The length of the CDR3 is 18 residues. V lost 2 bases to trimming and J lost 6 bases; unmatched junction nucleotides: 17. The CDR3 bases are TGTGCCTGGAGTAAGATGTCCCGACAGGGGTGTATCTCCGGGGAGCTGTTTTTT. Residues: CAWSKMSRQGCISGELFF.

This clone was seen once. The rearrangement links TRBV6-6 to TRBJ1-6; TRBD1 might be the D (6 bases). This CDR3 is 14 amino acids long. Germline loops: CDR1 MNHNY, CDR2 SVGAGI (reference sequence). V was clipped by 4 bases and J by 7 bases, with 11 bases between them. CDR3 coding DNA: TGTGCCAGCAGTTCTCACAGGGAAAATTCACCCCTCCACTTT. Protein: CASSSHRENSPLHF.

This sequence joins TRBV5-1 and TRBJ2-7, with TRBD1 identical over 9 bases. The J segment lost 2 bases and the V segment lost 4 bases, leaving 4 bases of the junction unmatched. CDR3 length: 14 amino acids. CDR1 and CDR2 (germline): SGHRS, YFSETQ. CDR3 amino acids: CASSHRDRAYEQYF. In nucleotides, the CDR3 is TGCGCCAGCAGCCATCGGGACAGGGCCTACGAGCAGTACTTC. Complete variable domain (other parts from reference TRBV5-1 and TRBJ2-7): KAGVTQTPRYLIKTRGQQVTLSCSPISGHRSVSWYQQTPGQGLQFLFEYFSETQRNKGNFPGRFSGRQFSNSRSEMNVSTLELGDSALYLCASSHRDRAYEQYFGPGTRLTVT.

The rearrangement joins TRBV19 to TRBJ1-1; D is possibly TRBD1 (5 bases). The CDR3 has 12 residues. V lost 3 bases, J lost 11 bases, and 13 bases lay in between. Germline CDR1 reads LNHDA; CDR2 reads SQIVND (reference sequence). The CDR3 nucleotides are TGTGCCAGTAGTATTGGGGGATCGGCCGCTTTCTTT. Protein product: CASSIGGSAAFF.

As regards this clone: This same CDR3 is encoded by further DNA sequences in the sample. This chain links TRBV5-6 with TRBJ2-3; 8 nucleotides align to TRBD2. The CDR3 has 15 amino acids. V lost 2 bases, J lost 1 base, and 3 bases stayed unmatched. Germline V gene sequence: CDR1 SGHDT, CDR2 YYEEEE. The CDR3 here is CASSLAGDGTDTQYF. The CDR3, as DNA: TGTGCCAGCAGCTTAGCGGGAGATGGCACAGATACGCAGTATTTT. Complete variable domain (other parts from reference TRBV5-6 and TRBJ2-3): DAGVTQSPTHLIKTRGQQVTLRCSPKSGHDTVSWYQQALGQGPQFIFQYYEEEERQRGNFPDRFSGHQFPNYSSELNVNALLLGDSALYLCASSLAGDGTDTQYFGPGTRLTVL.

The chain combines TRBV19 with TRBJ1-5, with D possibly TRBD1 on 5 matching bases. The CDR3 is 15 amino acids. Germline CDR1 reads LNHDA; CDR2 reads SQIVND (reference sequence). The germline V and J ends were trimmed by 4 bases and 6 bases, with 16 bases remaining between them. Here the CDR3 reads CASSKERGDGQPQHF. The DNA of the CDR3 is TGTGCCAGTAGTAAGGAGAGGGGCGACGGTCAGCCCCAGCATTTT.

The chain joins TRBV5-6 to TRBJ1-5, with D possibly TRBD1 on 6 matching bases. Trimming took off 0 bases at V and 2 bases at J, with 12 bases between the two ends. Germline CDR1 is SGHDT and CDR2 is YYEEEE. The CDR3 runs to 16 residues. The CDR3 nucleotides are TGTGCCAGCAGCTTGGGGCGACCAGGGGGCAATCAGCCCCAGCATTTT. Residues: CASSLGRPGGNQPQHF.

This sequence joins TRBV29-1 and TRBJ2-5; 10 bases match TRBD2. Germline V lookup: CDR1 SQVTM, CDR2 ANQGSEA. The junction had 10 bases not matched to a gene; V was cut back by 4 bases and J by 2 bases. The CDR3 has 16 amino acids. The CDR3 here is CSVGSSSGGIQETQYF. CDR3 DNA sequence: TGCAGCGTTGGATCGTCTAGCGGGGGCATTCAAGAGACCCAGTACTTC. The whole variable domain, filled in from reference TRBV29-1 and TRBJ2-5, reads SAVISQKPSRDICQRGTSLTIQCQVDSQVTMMFWYRQQPGQSLTLIATANQGSEATYESGFVIDKFPISRPNLTFSTLTVSNMSPEDSSIYLCSVGSSSGGIQETQYFGPGTRLLVL.

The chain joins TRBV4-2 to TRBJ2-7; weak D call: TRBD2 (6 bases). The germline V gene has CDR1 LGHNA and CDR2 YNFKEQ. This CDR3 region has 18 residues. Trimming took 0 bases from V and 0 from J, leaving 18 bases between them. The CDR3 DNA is TGTGCCAGCAGCCAAGACTCCCCACCTTGCGGGATCTCCTACGAGCAGTACTTC. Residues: CASSQDSPPCGISYEQYF.

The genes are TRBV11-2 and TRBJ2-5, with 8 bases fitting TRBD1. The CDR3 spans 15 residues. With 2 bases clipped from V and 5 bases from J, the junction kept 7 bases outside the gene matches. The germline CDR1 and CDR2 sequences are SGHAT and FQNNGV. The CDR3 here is CASSLRDRIWETQYF. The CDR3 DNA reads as TGTGCCAGCAGCTTACGGGACAGGATCTGGGAGACCCAGTACTTC.

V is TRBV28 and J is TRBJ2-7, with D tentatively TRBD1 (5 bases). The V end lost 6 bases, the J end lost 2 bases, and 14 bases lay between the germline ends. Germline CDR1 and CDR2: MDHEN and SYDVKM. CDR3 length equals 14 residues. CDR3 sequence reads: CASRYRTYPYEQYF. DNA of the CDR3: TGTGCCAGCAGGTACAGGACCTACCCCTACGAGCAGTACTTC. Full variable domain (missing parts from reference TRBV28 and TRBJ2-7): DVKVTQSSRYLVKRTGEKVFLECVQDMDHENMFWYRQDPGLGLRLIYFSYDVKMKEKGDIPEGYSVSREKKERFSLILESASTNQTSMYLCASRYRTYPYEQYFGPGTRLTVT.

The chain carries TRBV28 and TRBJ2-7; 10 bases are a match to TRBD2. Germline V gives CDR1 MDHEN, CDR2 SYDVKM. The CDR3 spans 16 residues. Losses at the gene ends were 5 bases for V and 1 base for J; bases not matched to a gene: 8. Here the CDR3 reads CASSERKREGSYEQYF. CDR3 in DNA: TGTGCCAGCAGTGAGAGGAAGCGGGAGGGGTCCTACGAGCAGTACTTC.

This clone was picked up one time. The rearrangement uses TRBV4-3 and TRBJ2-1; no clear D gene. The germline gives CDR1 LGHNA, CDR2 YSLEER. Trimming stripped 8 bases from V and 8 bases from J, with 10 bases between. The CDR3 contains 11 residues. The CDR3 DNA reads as TGCGCCAGCCCCCGGTCCGATGAGCAGTTCTTC. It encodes CASPRSDEQFF.

The CDR3 nucleotides read TGTGCCACCGAACTCGGACGGGACTCCTACGAGCAGTACTTC. Protein: CATELGRDSYEQYF. The chain joins TRBV10-3 to TRBJ2-7, with D maybe TRBD2 (5 bases). Trimming removed 10 bases at V and 0 bases at J, with 16 bases between. Looked up from germline, CDR1 is ENHRY and CDR2 is SYGVKD. The CDR3 length is 14 residues.

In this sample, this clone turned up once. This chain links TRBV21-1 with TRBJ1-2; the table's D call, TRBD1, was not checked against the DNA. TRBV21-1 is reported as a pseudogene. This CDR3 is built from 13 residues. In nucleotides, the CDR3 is TGTGCCAGCAGCCTTACAGGGTCCTATGGCTACACCTTC. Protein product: CASSLTGSYGYTF.

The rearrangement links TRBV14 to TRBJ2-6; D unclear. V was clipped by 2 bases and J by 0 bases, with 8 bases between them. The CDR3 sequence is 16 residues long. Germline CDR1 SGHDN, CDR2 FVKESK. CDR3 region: CASSQWEGSGANVLTF. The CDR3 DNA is TGTGCCAGCAGCCAATGGGAAGGCTCTGGGGCCAACGTCCTGACTTTC.

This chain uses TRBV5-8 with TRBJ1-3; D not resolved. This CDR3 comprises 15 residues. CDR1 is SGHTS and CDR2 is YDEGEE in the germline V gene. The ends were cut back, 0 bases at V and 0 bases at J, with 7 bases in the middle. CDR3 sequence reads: CASSLDESSGNTIYF. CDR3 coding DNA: TGTGCCAGCAGCTTGGACGAGAGCTCTGGAAACACCATATATTTT.

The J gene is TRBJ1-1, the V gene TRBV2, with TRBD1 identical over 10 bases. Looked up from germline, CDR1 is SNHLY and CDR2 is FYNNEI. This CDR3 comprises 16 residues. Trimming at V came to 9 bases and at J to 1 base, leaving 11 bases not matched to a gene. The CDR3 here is CARRWDRGGWNTEAFF. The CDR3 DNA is TGTGCCAGGAGGTGGGACAGGGGCGGGTGGAACACTGAAGCTTTCTTT. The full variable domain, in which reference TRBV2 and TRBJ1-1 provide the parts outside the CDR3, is EPEVTQTPSHQVTQMGQEVILRCVPISNHLYFYWYRQILGQKVEFLVSFYNNEISEKSEIFDDQFSVERPDGSNFTLKIRSTKLEDSAMYFCARRWDRGGWNTEAFFGQGTRLTVV.

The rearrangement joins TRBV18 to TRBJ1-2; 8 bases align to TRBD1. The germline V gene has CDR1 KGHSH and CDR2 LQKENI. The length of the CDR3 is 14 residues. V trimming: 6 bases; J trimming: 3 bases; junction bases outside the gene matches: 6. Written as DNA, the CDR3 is TGTGCCAGCTCCCAGGACAGGGATGACTATGGCTACACCTTC. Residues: CASSQDRDDYGYTF.

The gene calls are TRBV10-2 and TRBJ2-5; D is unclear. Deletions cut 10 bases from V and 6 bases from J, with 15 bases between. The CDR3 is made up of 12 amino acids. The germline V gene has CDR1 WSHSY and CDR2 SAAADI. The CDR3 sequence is CATLDGRQTQYF. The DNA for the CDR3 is TGCGCCACCCTGGACGGGCGCCAGACCCAGTACTTC.

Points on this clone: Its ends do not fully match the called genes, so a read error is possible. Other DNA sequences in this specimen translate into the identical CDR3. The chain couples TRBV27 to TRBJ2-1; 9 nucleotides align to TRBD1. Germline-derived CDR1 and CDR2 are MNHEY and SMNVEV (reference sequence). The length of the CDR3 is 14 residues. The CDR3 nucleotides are TGCGCCAGCAGTAGGACAGGGGTTGACAATGAGCAGTTCTTC. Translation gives CASSRTGVDNEQFF.